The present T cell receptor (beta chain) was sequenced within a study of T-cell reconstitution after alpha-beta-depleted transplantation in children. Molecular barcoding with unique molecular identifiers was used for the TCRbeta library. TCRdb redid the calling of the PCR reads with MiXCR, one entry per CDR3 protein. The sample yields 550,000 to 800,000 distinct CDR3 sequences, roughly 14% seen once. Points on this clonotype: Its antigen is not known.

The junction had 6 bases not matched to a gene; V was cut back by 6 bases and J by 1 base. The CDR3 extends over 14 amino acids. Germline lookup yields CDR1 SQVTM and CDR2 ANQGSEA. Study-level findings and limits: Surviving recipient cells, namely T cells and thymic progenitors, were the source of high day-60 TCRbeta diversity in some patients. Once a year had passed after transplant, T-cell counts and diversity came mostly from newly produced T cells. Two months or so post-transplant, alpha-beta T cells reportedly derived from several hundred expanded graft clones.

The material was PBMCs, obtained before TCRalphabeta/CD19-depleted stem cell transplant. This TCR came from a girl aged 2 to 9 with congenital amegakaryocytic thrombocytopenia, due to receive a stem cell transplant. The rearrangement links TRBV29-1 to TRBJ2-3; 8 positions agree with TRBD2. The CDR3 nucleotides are TGCAGCGTACGCCTACTAGCGGGCACAGATACGCAGTATTTT. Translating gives CSVRLLAGTDTQYF.